This TCR beta chain was observed in a study of human T cells and chemical hapten exposure. Trimming cost V 4 bases and J 4 bases, with 11 bases left between them. Germline-derived CDR1 and CDR2 are MNHEY and SMNVEV (reference sequence). CDR3 length equals 15 residues. One entry per CDR3 protein results from TCRdb running MiXCR on the RACE reads. The sample has 100,000 to 120,000 distinct CDR3 sequences; less than 40% are singletons. Stated time point: patch test 3, about 24 weeks after DPC sensitization. This sample's treatment: therapeutic diphenylcyclopropenone sensitization with weekly scalp DPC. Source: whole blood, taken in connection with sensitization to the hapten diphenylcyclopropenone (DPC). The V call is TRBV27, the J call TRBJ1-6; D ambiguous. The sequence was collected from a man aged 35 to 55 with alopecia areata. Some clones in this sample may be carry-over from other donors' samples. The CDR3 bases are TGTGCCAGCAGTTCGTATAAGGGATATAATTCACCCCTCCACTTT. This codes for CASSSYKGYNSPLHF.